Listed below are T cell receptor beta chains from one sample, sequenced in a study of T cell responses to AZD1222 COVID-19 vaccine. Only in-frame clones appear in the TCRdb table, and some are missing; sequencing was by immunoSEQ multiplex PCR. The sample has about 120,000 clones; 80% to 95% are singletons. The sample was peripheral blood, taken on day 0 of AZD1222 vaccination. These receptors all stem from an adult in good health. The CDR3 runs from the conserved cysteine through the conserved F or W. The D gene is left open where the match is weak. Some rows have no size entry. The others give once, few or many, or a class for an expanded clone.

cdr3_aa: CASTKRQGLEQYF
cdr3_nt: TGTGCCAGCACTAAGCGACAGGGCCTCGAGCAGTACTTC
d_call: TRBD1
v_call: TRBV7-8
j_call: TRBJ2-7
clone_size: -

cdr3_aa: CASSSLDKPYEQYF
cdr3_nt: TGCGCCAGCAGCTCGCTAGACAAGCCCTACGAGCAGTACTTC
d_call: -
v_call: TRBV5-1
j_call: TRBJ2-7
clone_size: -

cdr3_aa: CASSYSVLTDTQYF
cdr3_nt: TGTGCCAGCAGTTACTCGGTCCTCACAGATACGCAGTATTTT
d_call: -
v_call: TRBV6-5
j_call: TRBJ2-3
clone_size: -

cdr3_aa: CATRRARSSYNEQFF
cdr3_nt: TGTGCCACCCGTCGGGCGAGGAGCTCCTACAATGAGCAGTTCTTC
d_call: -
v_call: TRBV28
j_call: TRBJ2-1
clone_size: -

cdr3_aa: CASSVAAGADTDTQYF
cdr3_nt: TGTGCCAGCAGCGTAGCAGCGGGGGCCGACACAGATACGCAGTATTTT
d_call: TRBD2
v_call: TRBV9
j_call: TRBJ2-3
clone_size: -

cdr3_aa: CASSPGQVAGELFF
cdr3_nt: TGTGCCAGCAGTCCCGGACAGGTTGCCGGGGAGCTGTTTTTT
d_call: TRBD1
v_call: TRBV6-5
j_call: TRBJ2-2
clone_size: -

cdr3_aa: CASSFPSNQPQHF
cdr3_nt: TGTGCCAGCAGTTTTCCCTCCAATCAGCCCCAGCATTTT
d_call: -
v_call: TRBV28
j_call: TRBJ1-5
clone_size: -

cdr3_aa: CASSTRLGTEAFF
cdr3_nt: TGTGCCAGTAGTACCCGCCTGGGGACTGAAGCTTTCTTT
d_call: -
v_call: TRBV19
j_call: TRBJ1-1
clone_size: -

cdr3_aa: CASSPGLDTQYF
cdr3_nt: TGTGCCAGCTCACCGGGGTTGGATACGCAGTATTTT
d_call: -
v_call: TRBV18
j_call: TRBJ2-3
clone_size: -

cdr3_aa: CASSPGRDRQGYTF
cdr3_nt: TGTGCCAGCAGCCCCGGTAGGGATCGTCAGGGCTACACCTTC
d_call: -
v_call: TRBV11-2
j_call: TRBJ1-2
clone_size: -

cdr3_aa: CASSEWEGPVYGYTF
cdr3_nt: TGTGCCAGCAGTGAATGGGAGGGTCCTGTCTATGGCTACACCTTC
d_call: -
v_call: TRBV25-1
j_call: TRBJ1-2
clone_size: -

cdr3_aa: CASSDGATNEKLFF
cdr3_nt: TGTGCCAGCAGCGACGGTGCAACTAATGAAAAACTGTTTTTT
d_call: -
v_call: TRBV9
j_call: TRBJ1-4
clone_size: once

cdr3_aa: CASSLGQGSTEAFF
cdr3_nt: TGTGCCAGCAGCCTTGGACAGGGGAGCACTGAAGCTTTCTTT
d_call: TRBD1
v_call: TRBV27
j_call: TRBJ1-1
clone_size: -

cdr3_aa: CASRRQYSNQPQHF
cdr3_nt: TGTGCCAGCAGGAGACAGTATAGCAATCAGCCCCAGCATTTT
d_call: -
v_call: TRBV6-5
j_call: TRBJ1-5
clone_size: -

cdr3_aa: CASSQDHQGARGYTF
cdr3_nt: TGTGCCAGCAGCCAAGATCACCAGGGGGCTAGAGGCTACACCTTC
d_call: TRBD1
v_call: TRBV4-2
j_call: TRBJ1-2
clone_size: -

cdr3_aa: CASSRTGTGLPGANVLTF
cdr3_nt: TGTGCCAGCAGCCGAACCGGGACAGGGTTACCTGGGGCCAACGTCCTGACTTTC
d_call: TRBD1
v_call: TRBV11-3
j_call: TRBJ2-6
clone_size: -

cdr3_aa: CASGSGTGGYTF
cdr3_nt: TGTGCCAGCGGTTCCGGGACAGGCGGCTACACCTTC
d_call: TRBD1
v_call: TRBV28
j_call: TRBJ1-2
clone_size: once

cdr3_aa: CASSQDGMGWLTTGELFF
cdr3_nt: TGTGCCAGCAGCCAAGATGGCATGGGGTGGCTTACCACCGGGGAGCTGTTTTTT
d_call: -
v_call: TRBV3-1/TRBV3-2
j_call: TRBJ2-2
clone_size: -

cdr3_aa: CASSPGQGLNSPLHF
cdr3_nt: TGTGCCAGCAGCCCCGGACAGGGCTTAAATTCACCCCTCCACTTT
d_call: TRBD1
v_call: TRBV5-5
j_call: TRBJ1-6
clone_size: -

cdr3_aa: CASSQDGMSRSFGSPLHF
cdr3_nt: TGCGCCAGCAGCCAAGATGGGATGAGCAGGTCTTTTGGTTCACCCCTCCACTTT
d_call: -
v_call: TRBV4-1
j_call: TRBJ1-6
clone_size: once

cdr3_aa: CASSESQQTDTQYF
cdr3_nt: TGTGCCAGCAGTGAAAGTCAGCAGACAGATACGCAGTATTTT
d_call: -
v_call: TRBV25-1
j_call: TRBJ2-3
clone_size: -

cdr3_aa: CASSYGGTFDIQYF
cdr3_nt: TGTGCCAGCAGTTACGGGGGAACTTTCGACATTCAGTACTTC
d_call: -
v_call: TRBV6-5
j_call: TRBJ2-4
clone_size: -

cdr3_aa: CASSQESGVAGMKSSYEQYF
cdr3_nt: TGCGCCAGCAGCCAAGAGTCTGGAGTAGCGGGGATGAAAAGCTCCTACGAGCAGTACTTC
d_call: TRBD2
v_call: TRBV4-1
j_call: TRBJ2-7
clone_size: -

cdr3_aa: CASGGDGYTGELFF
cdr3_nt: TGTGCTAGTGGCGGGGACGGATACACCGGGGAGCTGTTTTTT
d_call: -
v_call: TRBV12-5
j_call: TRBJ2-2
clone_size: -

cdr3_aa: CASSGASGYSTDTQYF
cdr3_nt: TGTGCCAGCAGTGGGGCTAGCGGGTATAGCACAGATACGCAGTATTTT
d_call: TRBD2
v_call: TRBV2
j_call: TRBJ2-3
clone_size: -

cdr3_aa: CASRPINRGGTEAFF
cdr3_nt: TGTGCCAGCAGACCGATTAACAGGGGCGGGACTGAAGCTTTCTTT
d_call: -
v_call: TRBV21-1
j_call: TRBJ1-1
clone_size: -

cdr3_aa: CASSLPGQGADTQYF
cdr3_nt: TGCGCCAGCAGCCTCCCCGGACAGGGGGCAGATACGCAGTATTTT
d_call: TRBD1
v_call: TRBV5-1
j_call: TRBJ2-3
clone_size: -

cdr3_aa: CASSYRDRNYGYTF
cdr3_nt: TGTGCCAGCAGTTATCGGGACAGAAACTATGGCTACACCTTC
d_call: TRBD1
v_call: TRBV6-2/TRBV6-3
j_call: TRBJ1-2
clone_size: -

cdr3_aa: CASSALRGPGEQFF
cdr3_nt: TGTGCCAGCAGTGCTCTAAGGGGGCCGGGTGAGCAGTTCTTC
d_call: TRBD1
v_call: TRBV25-1
j_call: TRBJ2-1
clone_size: -

cdr3_aa: CASSQPDRGFNEKLFF
cdr3_nt: TGCGCCAGCAGCCAACCAGACAGGGGCTTTAATGAAAAACTGTTTTTT
d_call: TRBD1
v_call: TRBV4-1
j_call: TRBJ1-4
clone_size: -

cdr3_aa: CASSSPGTGKETQYF
cdr3_nt: TGTGCCAGCAGTTCCCCCGGGACAGGGAAAGAGACCCAGTACTTC
d_call: TRBD1
v_call: TRBV28
j_call: TRBJ2-5
clone_size: -

cdr3_aa: CASSPKRFRQESSYNEQFF
cdr3_nt: TGCGCCAGCAGCCCAAAGCGATTTCGACAGGAGAGCTCCTACAATGAGCAGTTCTTC
d_call: -
v_call: TRBV5-1
j_call: TRBJ2-1
clone_size: -

cdr3_aa: CASGGNYGYTF
cdr3_nt: TGTGCCAGCGGCGGGAACTATGGCTACACCTTC
d_call: -
v_call: TRBV11-3
j_call: TRBJ1-2
clone_size: -

cdr3_aa: CASSQGGGYTF
cdr3_nt: TGTGCCAGCAGTCAAGGGGGAGGCTACACCTTC
d_call: -
v_call: TRBV12-3/TRBV12-4
j_call: TRBJ1-2
clone_size: -

cdr3_aa: CASVGRNGQPQHF
cdr3_nt: TGTGCCTCAGTAGGCCGGAATGGCCAGCCCCAGCATTTT
d_call: -
v_call: TRBV28
j_call: TRBJ1-5
clone_size: -

cdr3_aa: CAISVEREDTQYF
cdr3_nt: TGTGCCATCAGTGTGGAAAGGGAGGATACGCAGTATTTT
d_call: -
v_call: TRBV10-3
j_call: TRBJ2-3
clone_size: -

cdr3_aa: CASSQEITPNQPQHF
cdr3_nt: TGCGCCAGCAGCCAAGAGATAACACCCAATCAGCCCCAGCATTTT
d_call: -
v_call: TRBV4-1
j_call: TRBJ1-5
clone_size: once

cdr3_aa: CASTGTDNSPLHF
cdr3_nt: TGTGCCAGCACCGGGACAGATAATTCACCCCTCCACTTT
d_call: TRBD1
v_call: TRBV7-9
j_call: TRBJ1-6
clone_size: -

cdr3_aa: CASSRIRDRGETQYF
cdr3_nt: TGTGCCAGCAGCCGCATCCGGGACAGGGGGGAGACCCAGTACTTC
d_call: TRBD1
v_call: TRBV3-1/TRBV3-2
j_call: TRBJ2-5
clone_size: -

cdr3_aa: CASSLGSSYEQYF
cdr3_nt: TGTGCCAGCAGCTTGGGATCCTCCTACGAGCAGTACTTC
d_call: -
v_call: TRBV5-5
j_call: TRBJ2-7
clone_size: few

cdr3_aa: CATPRQGDYGYTF
cdr3_nt: TGTGCCACCCCCCGGCAGGGCGACTATGGCTACACCTTC
d_call: -
v_call: TRBV6-5
j_call: TRBJ1-2
clone_size: once

cdr3_aa: CASGSTAGADTEAFF
cdr3_nt: TGTGCCAGCGGTTCGACGGCAGGGGCGGACACTGAAGCTTTCTTT
d_call: -
v_call: TRBV28
j_call: TRBJ1-1
clone_size: -

cdr3_aa: CSVPDGGKSYTF
cdr3_nt: TGCAGCGTTCCGGACGGGGGTAAAAGCTACACCTTC
d_call: -
v_call: TRBV29-1
j_call: TRBJ1-2
clone_size: -

cdr3_aa: CASSPWKLMNTEAFF
cdr3_nt: TGTGCCAGCAGCCCCTGGAAGCTCATGAACACTGAAGCTTTCTTT
d_call: -
v_call: TRBV5-6
j_call: TRBJ1-1
clone_size: -

cdr3_aa: CASSSGASTNEKLFF
cdr3_nt: TGTGCCAGCAGCTCAGGGGCCTCAACTAATGAAAAACTGTTTTTT
d_call: -
v_call: TRBV9
j_call: TRBJ1-4
clone_size: -

cdr3_aa: CASRIRQGALDSPLHF
cdr3_nt: TGTGCCAGTAGGATAAGACAGGGCGCCTTGGATTCACCCCTCCACTTT
d_call: TRBD1
v_call: TRBV19
j_call: TRBJ1-6
clone_size: -

cdr3_aa: CATKTGNTEAFF
cdr3_nt: TGCGCCACCAAGACAGGGAACACTGAAGCTTTCTTT
d_call: -
v_call: TRBV10-2
j_call: TRBJ1-1
clone_size: -

cdr3_aa: CASSLVGALISISGIPDTIYF
cdr3_nt: TGTGCCAGCAGCTTAGTGGGCGCACTAATATCCATCTCTGGAATACCCGACACCATATATTTT
d_call: -
v_call: TRBV7-8
j_call: TRBJ1-3
clone_size: -

cdr3_aa: CASSPLGLASYNEQFF
cdr3_nt: TGTGCCAGCAGCCCCCTAGGACTAGCCTCCTACAATGAGCAGTTCTTC
d_call: TRBD2
v_call: TRBV14
j_call: TRBJ2-1
clone_size: -

cdr3_aa: CASRKTAGLSYEQYF
cdr3_nt: TGTGCCAGCAGAAAAACGGCGGGCCTCTCCTACGAGCAGTACTTC
d_call: -
v_call: TRBV7-2
j_call: TRBJ2-7
clone_size: -

cdr3_aa: CASSEGRPWGYTF
cdr3_nt: TGTGCCAGCAGTGAGGGTCGTCCTTGGGGCTACACCTTC
d_call: -
v_call: TRBV2
j_call: TRBJ1-2
clone_size: -

cdr3_aa: CASRDITGVYGYTF
cdr3_nt: TGTGCCAGTAGGGACATCACGGGCGTCTATGGCTACACCTTC
d_call: -
v_call: TRBV19
j_call: TRBJ1-2
clone_size: -